The next 30 T cell receptor beta chains were all read from a single sample in a study of control samples from healthy donors and cancer patients. TCRdb keeps only in-frame clones here, not all; method: immunoSEQ multiplex PCR. Of around 86,000 clones in the sample, over 85% were seen once. The sample taken for sequencing was PBMCs. The receptors were sampled from an older woman with head and neck cancer.

This clone was observed a single time. The rearrangement links TRBV27 to TRBJ1-1; TRBD1 is a possible D gene (5 bases). The CDR3 loop spans 17 amino acids. Germline V gives CDR1 MNHEY, CDR2 SMNVEV (reference sequence). Trimming took off 3 bases at V and 1 base at J, with 18 bases between the two ends. The CDR3 region has the DNA TGTGCCAGCAGTTTGGGCGTCGGGGGTAAGACGAACACTGAAGCTTTCTTT. It encodes CASSLGVGGKTNTEAFF.

V and J are TRBV9 and TRBJ2-1, with 7 positions matching TRBD2. Trimming took 4 bases from V and 4 from J; bases not matched to a gene: 5. The CDR3 covers 14 residues. Germline V gives CDR1 SGDLS, CDR2 YYNGEE. CDR3 coding DNA: TGTGCCAGCAGCACAGGACTAGGGTACAATGAGCAGTTCTTC. This encodes CASSTGLGYNEQFF.

The chain has TRBV19 and TRBJ2-1; D uncertain. Deletions cut 5 bases from V and 5 bases from J, with 10 bases between. Per germline, CDR1 LNHDA and CDR2 SQIVND (reference sequence). This CDR3 is 13 amino acids long. CDR3 sequence: CASSSGLDNEQFF. Written as DNA, the CDR3 is TGTGCCAGTAGTTCCGGCTTAGACAATGAGCAGTTCTTC.

This chain uses TRBV27 with TRBJ1-4; no firm D call. The V and J ends lost 1 base and 7 bases respectively, with 10 bases between them. Germline loops: CDR1 MNHEY, CDR2 SMNVEV (reference sequence). This CDR3 spans 14 amino acids. The CDR3 loop reads CASSLFTFGEKLFF. For the CDR3, the DNA is TGTGCCAGCAGTTTATTCACGTTCGGTGAAAAACTGTTTTTT.

The gene calls are TRBV19 and TRBJ2-3, with D possibly TRBD2 on 6 matching bases. This CDR3 spans 18 amino acids. Trimming left V 5 bases short and J 1 base short, with 22 bases between. CDR1 and CDR2 from the germline V gene are LNHDA and SQIVND (reference sequence). This CDR3 is CASSVLGGGPSGTDTQYF. In DNA form, the CDR3 reads TGTGCCAGTAGTGTGCTTGGGGGAGGTCCCTCGGGCACAGATACGCAGTATTTT.

V usage is TRBV5-1 and J usage is TRBJ1-1, with D perhaps matching TRBD1 (5 bases). The CDR3 has 15 amino acids. Germline CDR1 is SGHRS and CDR2 is YFSETQ. The V and J ends lost 4 bases and 1 base respectively, with 14 bases between them. CDR3 sequence: CASSLDGHRNTEAFF. CDR3 DNA sequence: TGCGCCAGCAGCCTCGACGGACACCGGAACACTGAAGCTTTCTTT.

The chain couples TRBV6-5 to TRBJ1-1; possible D gene TRBD1, 5 bases. CDR3 length: 13 residues. CDR1 is MNHEY and CDR2 is SVGAGI in the germline V gene. The V gene lost 6 bases and the J gene lost 3 bases, with 11 bases spanning the gap. The CDR3 nucleotides are TGTGCCAGCAGCTACGACAGTTACACTGAAGCTTTCTTT. As protein: CASSYDSYTEAFF.

This rearrangement joins TRBV16 to TRBJ1-1; no firm D call. V was pared by 4 bases and J by 0 bases, with 18 bases between. Germline loops: CDR1 KGHSY, CDR2 FQNENV. This CDR3 comprises 17 residues. The CDR3, as DNA: TGTGCCAGCAGCCGATCGGGCAGGACGAAGATGAACACTGAAGCTTTCTTT. It specifies CASSRSGRTKMNTEAFF.

The chain joins TRBV28 to TRBJ2-7; the match to TRBD1 covers 9 bases. After removal of 6 bases from V and 3 bases from J, the junction contained 9 bases not matched to a gene. The V gene's germline CDR1 is MDHEN and CDR2 SYDVKM. The CDR3 length is 15 residues. This CDR3 reads CASRTKGQGGYEQYF. The CDR3 DNA sequence: TGTGCCAGCAGGACTAAGGGACAGGGCGGCTACGAGCAGTACTTC.

This clone has a single count. The chain couples TRBV18 to TRBJ2-7, with 13 bases lining up with TRBD2. Trimming at V came to 0 bases and at J to 1 base, leaving 0 bases not matched to a gene. The germline V gene has CDR1 KGHSH and CDR2 LQKENI. This CDR3 has 16 amino acids. DNA of the CDR3: TGTGCCAGCTCACCACCGGGACTAGCGGGATCCTACGAGCAGTACTTC. Encoded protein: CASSPPGLAGSYEQYF.

This rearrangement joins TRBV7-9 to TRBJ1-6; a weak D match, TRBD1 (6 bases). The germline V and J ends were trimmed by 5 bases and 7 bases, with 21 bases remaining between them. In germline, CDR1 is SEHNR, CDR2 FQNEAQ (reference sequence). CDR3 length: 17 residues. CDR3 bases: TGTGCCAGCAGCGCTACGACGCGGGGGGCTCAGAATTCACCCCTCCACTTT. As protein: CASSATTRGAQNSPLHF.

The chain links TRBV19 to TRBJ2-5; D may be TRBD1 or TRBD2 (5 bases each). Trimming pared 5 bases from V and 2 bases from J, leaving 12 bases between. Germline CDR1 and CDR2: LNHDA and SQIVND (reference sequence). The CDR3 length is 14 residues. Here the CDR3 DNA reads TGTGCCAGTAGTCCCCAGGGAGCTCAAGAGACCCAGTACTTC. Translated: CASSPQGAQETQYF.

This clone was seen once. The CDR3 coding sequence is TGTGCCAGCAGCTTAAATAATTTCGGGACTAGCGCCACCGGGGAGCTGTTTTTT. Encoded protein: CASSLNNFGTSATGELFF. This chain uses TRBV7-3 with TRBJ2-2, with 10 bases that match TRBD2. In germline, CDR1 is SGHTA, CDR2 FQGTGA. CDR3 length: 18 amino acids. The junction had 9 bases not matched to a gene; V was cut back by 1 base and J by 4 bases.

As concerns this clone: One end of the junction fails to match germline, which may point to a read error. At the DNA level, this CDR3 is encoded by other sequences in the same sample as well. The V and J genes are TRBV9 and TRBJ2-1, with 9 positions matching TRBD2. The CDR3 extends over 15 amino acids. From germline, CDR1 is SGDLS and CDR2 YYNGEE. The CDR3: CASSVAGETYNEQFF. CDR3 bases: TGTGCCAGCAGTGTAGCGGGAGAAACCTACAATGAGCAGTTCTTC.

The rearrangement uses TRBV18 and TRBJ1-2, with no clear D. This CDR3 comprises 15 residues. V lost 2 bases to trimming and J lost 2 bases, with 12 bases between them. Germline V gene sequence: CDR1 KGHSH, CDR2 LQKENI. CDR3 sequence (DNA): TGTGCCAGCTCACCAAACGGACGGGGAAACTATGGCTACACCTTC. Translation gives CASSPNGRGNYGYTF.

The chain couples TRBV19 to TRBJ2-2; 8 nucleotides align to TRBD2. J was trimmed by 7 bases and V by 3 bases; bases with no gene match: 10. CDR1 and CDR2 from the germline V gene are LNHDA and SQIVND (reference sequence). The CDR3 is made up of 16 amino acids. The CDR3 region is CASSIAAGGVGGELFF. The CDR3 nucleotides read TGTGCCAGTAGTATTGCGGCGGGAGGTGTCGGCGGGGAGCTGTTTTTT.

The J gene is TRBJ1-1, the V gene TRBV11-2; 9 bases fit TRBD1. The CDR3 contains 17 residues. The germline V gene encodes CDR1 SGHAT and CDR2 FQNNGV. Germline trimming cut 2 bases from V and 3 bases from J; bases unmatched to any gene: 10. The CDR3: CASSLPNRGQWDTEAFF. The CDR3 DNA reads TGTGCCAGCAGCTTACCCAACAGGGGGCAGTGGGACACTGAAGCTTTCTTT.

The J gene is TRBJ1-4, the V gene TRBV30, with a weak D call TRBD1 (6 bases). With 5 bases removed from V and 8 bases from J, the gap between germline ends came to 15 bases. In germline, CDR1 is GTSNPN, CDR2 SVGIG (reference sequence). The CDR3 length is 13 residues. This CDR3 is CAWSRDTREKLFF. DNA for the CDR3: TGTGCCTGGTCCCGGGACACACGGGAAAAACTGTTTTTT.

The chain links TRBV7-6 to TRBJ2-7; 9 positions agree with TRBD2. The ends lost 3 bases at V and 0 bases at J; junction bases unmatched: 6. CDR3 length: 16 residues. Germline V CDR1 and CDR2: SGHVS, FNYEAQ. The DNA for the CDR3 is TGTGCCAGCAGCTTTCAGACTAGCGGCAGCTCCTACGAGCAGTACTTC. It specifies CASSFQTSGSSYEQYF.

This clone was observed a single time. The V gene is TRBV5-1, the J gene TRBJ2-1; 8 bases map to TRBD2. Trimming took 0 bases from V and 5 from J; bases not matched to a gene: 7. Germline-derived CDR1 and CDR2 are SGHRS and YFSETQ. The CDR3 spans 16 residues. CDR3 sequence: CASSLAGAGANNEQFF. DNA for the CDR3: TGCGCCAGCAGCTTGGCCGGAGCGGGAGCGAACAATGAGCAGTTCTTC.

This clone appeared a single time. The chain recombines TRBV11-2 with TRBJ2-1; D call uncertain. The CDR3 consists of 15 residues. Deletions cut 1 base from V and 5 bases from J, with 12 bases between. Germline assignment: CDR1 SGHAT and CDR2 FQNNGV. The CDR3, as DNA: TGTGCCAGCAGCTTAGTCCCTACAGTTAACAATGAGCAGTTCTTC. Protein: CASSLVPTVNNEQFF.

V is TRBV5-1 and J is TRBJ2-1; the match to TRBD2 covers 7 bases. With 1 base clipped from V and 7 bases from J, the junction kept 2 bases outside the gene matches. The germline V gene encodes CDR1 SGHRS and CDR2 YFSETQ. The CDR3 consists of 13 residues. The CDR3 coding sequence is TGCGCCAGCAGCTTGAGACTAGCAAATGAGCAGTTCTTC. It codes for CASSLRLANEQFF.

The V call is TRBV7-6, the J call TRBJ1-1; D is unresolved. This CDR3 has 15 residues. Trimming removed 2 bases at V and 7 bases at J, with 17 bases between. Germline CDR1 SGHVS, CDR2 FNYEAQ. The CDR3 reads CASSLRAGSKDEAFF. CDR3 nucleotides: TGTGCCAGCAGCTTAAGGGCAGGTTCAAAAGATGAAGCTTTCTTT.

The chain carries TRBV7-8 and TRBJ2-6; weak D call: TRBD2 (5 bases). This CDR3 comprises 16 residues. The germline V and J ends were trimmed by 5 bases and 0 bases, with 11 bases remaining between them. CDR1 and CDR2 (germline): SGHVS, FQNEAQ. The CDR3 here is CASSRGLGSGANVLTF. For the CDR3, the DNA is TGTGCCAGCAGCCGGGGTCTTGGCTCTGGGGCCAACGTCCTGACTTTC. Looking up the rest from reference TRBV7-8 and TRBJ2-6 gives the full variable domain: GAGVSQSPRYKVAKRGQDVALRCDPISGHVSLFWYQQALGQGPEFLTYFQNEAQLDKSGLPSDRFFAERPEGSVSTLKIQRTQQEDSAVYLCASSRGLGSGANVLTFGAGSRLTVL.

The rearrangement links TRBV5-4 to TRBJ1-1; a possible D gene is TRBD1 (5 bases). In germline, CDR1 is SGHNT, CDR2 YYREEE (reference sequence). This CDR3 contains 13 residues. V lost 4 bases and J 4 bases, leaving 11 bases between the germline ends. The CDR3 DNA is TGTGCCAGCAGCCCAGGGATCTTCACTGAAGCTTTCTTT. This codes for CASSPGIFTEAFF. The whole variable domain, remainder taken from reference TRBV5-4 and TRBJ1-1, is ETGVTQSPTHLIKTRGQQVTLRCSSQSGHNTVSWYQQALGQGPQFIFQYYREEENGRGNFPPRFSGLQFPNYSSELNVNALELDDSALYLCASSPGIFTEAFFGQGTRLTVV.

The rearrangement uses TRBV10-3 and TRBJ2-1; D possibly corresponds to TRBD1 (5 bases). Germline V gives CDR1 ENHRY, CDR2 SYGVKD. Between the trimmed V and J ends, which lost 2 bases and 8 bases, there was a span of 16 bases. This CDR3 is 15 amino acids long. The CDR3 bases are TGTGCCATCAGTGAGGGACACCCCCTCGGTGATGAGCAGTTCTTC. This gives the protein CAISEGHPLGDEQFF.

This clone appeared a few times. V and J are TRBV19 and TRBJ1-2, with 10 nucleotides matching TRBD1. Trimming at V came to 3 bases and at J to 10 bases, leaving 2 bases not matched to a gene. Germline V gene data show CDR1 as LNHDA and CDR2 as SQIVND (reference sequence). This CDR3 contains 12 residues. In DNA, the CDR3 is TGTGCCAGTAGTATGGACAGGGGGGTCTACACCTTC. Translation: CASSMDRGVYTF.

The rearrangement joins TRBV10-1 to TRBJ2-3; unclear D gene. The CDR3 is 14 residues long. The V end lost 2 bases, the J end lost 5 bases, and 11 bases lay between the germline ends. Germline V gene lookup returns CDR1 WNHNN and CDR2 SYGVQD (reference sequence). CDR3 sequence reads: CASSETGPRDTQYF. The DNA of the CDR3 is TGCGCCAGCAGTGAGACCGGGCCACGAGATACGCAGTATTTT.

V is TRBV18 and J is TRBJ2-7; 7 bases match TRBD1. From germline, CDR1 is KGHSH and CDR2 LQKENI. The CDR3 totals 17 residues. Trimming took 0 bases from V and 5 from J; bases not matched to a gene: 13. The CDR3 DNA is TGTGCCAGCTCACCACCCTACGGGGACAGAAGGTCCAACGAGCAGTACTTC. It yields the protein CASSPPYGDRRSNEQYF.

The chain joins TRBV28 to TRBJ1-2, with 9 positions matching TRBD1. In germline, CDR1 is MDHEN, CDR2 SYDVKM. This CDR3 region has 14 residues. V was clipped by 4 bases and J by 6 bases; unmatched bases: 6. The CDR3 loop reads CASSSYRGRDGYTF. The CDR3 region has the DNA TGTGCCAGCAGTTCCTACAGGGGGCGAGATGGCTACACCTTC.